A selection of T cell receptor beta chains follows, all from one sample in a study of blood T cell repertoires in COVID-19. Clones were sequenced by immunoSEQ multiplex PCR, and TCRdb holds only the in-frame ones, with some missing. This sample has around 100,000 clones, with around four fifths found just once. Specimen: peripheral blood. The receptors were gathered from an older woman with acute or convalescent COVID-19. Both conserved end residues are part of each CDR3. D genes are given only for firm matches. Not all rows give a size; the values are once, few, many and, for expanded clones, a class.

J	D	V	size	CDR3	DNA
TRBJ2-1	TRBD2	TRBV3-1/TRBV3-2	NA	CASSQARGARGRDEQFF	TGTGCCAGCAGCCAAGCGCGGGGGGCTAGAGGTAGGGACGAGCAGTTCTTC
TRBJ2-3	NA	TRBV29-1	NA	CSGRLDLTQYF	TGCAGCGGGCGACTAGACCTTACGCAGTATTTT
TRBJ1-2	NA	TRBV5-1	once	CASSLEGRTLDGYTF	TGCGCCAGCAGCTTGGAGGGGCGGACACTGGACGGCTACACCTTC
TRBJ1-3	NA	TRBV4-2	many	CASTTTGSSGNTIYF	TGTGCCAGCACCACGACCGGGAGCTCTGGAAACACCATATATTTT
TRBJ2-2	TRBD2	TRBV3-1/TRBV3-2	NA	CASSQSAGANTGELFF	TGTGCCAGCAGCCAATCGGCGGGGGCGAACACCGGGGAGCTGTTTTTT
TRBJ1-1	NA	TRBV10-3	NA	CAISEGEIEAFF	TGTGCCATCAGTGAGGGGGAGATTGAAGCTTTCTTT
TRBJ1-1	NA	TRBV19	few	CASNMGGDMLEAFF	TGTGCCAGTAACATGGGAGGGGATATGCTTGAAGCTTTCTTT
TRBJ1-1	NA	TRBV7-8	NA	CASSLGGGAFF	TGTGCCAGCAGCTTAGGGGGAGGAGCTTTCTTT
TRBJ1-1	NA	TRBV6-5	NA	CASSRRGLKNTEAFF	TGTGCCAGCAGTCGTCGGGGACTGAAGAACACTGAAGCTTTCTTT
TRBJ1-1	NA	TRBV19	once	CASSSSGTEAFF	TGTGCCAGTAGTTCATCGGGCACTGAAGCTTTCTTT
TRBJ1-5	NA	TRBV4-1	NA	CASSQGSQSGELAQHF	TGCGCCAGCAGCCAAGGCTCCCAGAGTGGAGAGTTGGCCCAGCATTTT
TRBJ1-4	NA	TRBV9	NA	CASTPSEGSNEKLFF	TGTGCCAGCACCCCCTCGGAGGGATCTAATGAAAAACTGTTTTTT
TRBJ1-1	NA	TRBV12-5	NA	CASGPLGGSTEAFF	TGTGCTAGTGGTCCCCTCGGTGGGAGCACTGAAGCTTTCTTT
TRBJ1-1	TRBD1	TRBV6-2/TRBV6-3	NA	CASSGSDRVGKAFF	TGTGCCAGCAGTGGCTCGGACAGGGTAGGGAAAGCTTTCTTT
TRBJ2-5	NA	TRBV7-2	NA	CASSPLGGGETQYF	TGTGCCAGCAGCCCCCTGGGGGGTGGAGAGACCCAGTACTTC
TRBJ1-4	NA	TRBV4-2	NA	CASSQAVPEKLFF	TGTGCCAGCAGCCAAGCAGTCCCGGAAAAACTGTTTTTT
TRBJ1-6	NA	TRBV4-3	NA	CASSQDSGALNSPLHF	TGCGCCAGCAGCCAAGATAGTGGGGCGCTAAATTCACCCCTCCACTTT
TRBJ1-5	TRBD1	TRBV14	NA	CASSQPQGASFQSQNQPQHF	TGTGCCAGCAGCCAACCTCAGGGGGCGAGTTTCCAGTCTCAGAATCAGCCCCAGCATTTT
TRBJ1-5	TRBD1	TRBV7-8	NA	CASSTLTGDNQPQHF	TGTGCCAGCAGCACCCTTACAGGGGACAATCAGCCCCAGCATTTT
TRBJ1-4	TRBD1	TRBV7-2	few	CASSLTGVAEKLFF	TGTGCCAGCAGCTTAACAGGGGTTGCTGAAAAACTGTTTTTT
TRBJ1-2	NA	TRBV9	NA	CASRQPNYGYTF	TGTGCCAGCAGACAGCCTAACTATGGCTACACCTTC
TRBJ2-3	NA	TRBV5-1	few	CASSSGLTSTDTQYF	TGCGCCAGCAGCTCAGGACTAACTAGCACAGATACGCAGTATTTT
TRBJ1-6	NA	TRBV5-4	NA	CASSFGGDSPLHF	TGTGCCAGCAGCTTTGGGGGCGATTCACCCCTCCACTTT
TRBJ2-1	NA	TRBV12-3/TRBV12-4	NA	CASSSRGLEQFF	TGTGCCAGCAGCTCCAGAGGCCTCGAGCAGTTCTTC
TRBJ1-2	NA	TRBV21-1	NA	CASSKGFGREFF	TGTGCCAGCAGCAAAGGATTCGGACGGGAGTTCTTC
TRBJ1-1	TRBD1	TRBV28	NA	CASRDREPAFF	TGTGCCAGCAGGGACAGGGAGCCAGCTTTCTTT
TRBJ1-4	NA	TRBV19	NA	CASSPRQATNEKLFF	TGTGCCAGTAGTCCTCGACAGGCAACTAATGAAAAACTGTTTTTT